Each of the 8 T cell receptor beta chains below was sequenced from the same sample in a study of blood T cells in healthy people across ages (dated by TCRdb to the mid-2010s). The receptor library was made with 5' RACE. TCRdb lists the instrument as Illumina HiSeq 2500. A second PCR of about 6 to 11 cycles was performed with a sample-barcoded 5' primer and a J-beta primer mix. Through fastp at Q25 and MiXCR, TCRdb rebuilt clones from the public reads, retaining in-frame beta chains. All rows with the same CDR3 protein become a single entry with the most common DNA and genes. Recorded for this sample are 850,000 to 1,300,000 distinct CDR3 sequences; under 45% of them occurred a single time. The ten biggest clones cover 18% of the sample. Sequencing was performed on blood. Receptor source: a woman in her fifties or sixties in good health.

The genes are TRBV24-1 and TRBJ2-7; 8 bases are shared with TRBD1. Germline V gene sequence: CDR1 KGHDR, CDR2 SFDVKD. The CDR3 contains 15 residues. V gave up 8 bases and J gave up 4 bases; unmatched junction bases: 12. The CDR3 loop reads CATIRPKDRAYEQYF. CDR3 nucleotides: TGTGCCACCATCAGGCCAAAGGACAGGGCTTACGAGCAGTACTTC.

V usage is TRBV27 and J usage is TRBJ2-1, with D perhaps matching TRBD1 or TRBD2 (6 bases each). The germline V and J ends were trimmed by 3 bases and 10 bases, with 10 bases remaining between them. This CDR3 spans 12 amino acids. Germline V lookup: CDR1 MNHEY, CDR2 SMNVEV (reference sequence). The CDR3 reads CASSFQGREQFF. The CDR3 DNA reads TGTGCCAGCAGTTTTCAGGGGAGGGAGCAGTTCTTC.

V usage is TRBV12-3 or TRBV12-4 and J usage is TRBJ2-1, with a tentative D call TRBD2 (6 bases). V was shortened by 6 bases and J by 3 bases, with 15 bases between the two germline ends. This CDR3 contains 15 residues. CDR3 DNA sequence: TGTGCCAGCAGCCTGCAGGACTACAACTACAATGAGCAGTTCTTC. It yields the protein CASSLQDYNYNEQFF.

V gene TRBV7-8 combines with J gene TRBJ1-5; TRBD1 might be the D (5 bases). Trimming took 3 bases from V and 3 from J, leaving 12 bases between them. The CDR3 loop spans 15 amino acids. CDR1 is SGHVS, CDR2 FQNEAQ, per germline. The DNA of the CDR3 is TGTGCCAGCAGCTTCGTCGACAGTCTCAATCAGCCCCAGCATTTT. This codes for CASSFVDSLNQPQHF. Together with reference TRBV7-8 and TRBJ1-5, the CDR3 gives the full variable domain: GAGVSQSPRYKVAKRGQDVALRCDPISGHVSLFWYQQALGQGPEFLTYFQNEAQLDKSGLPSDRFFAERPEGSVSTLKIQRTQQEDSAVYLCASSFVDSLNQPQHFGDGTRLSIL.

In this sample, this clonotype turned up a few times. J is TRBJ1-5 and V is TRBV20-1, with unresolved D. The CDR3 is 14 residues long. CDR1 and CDR2 from the germline V gene are DFQATT and SNEGSKA (reference sequence). The V end was cut by 1 base, the J end by 3 bases, with 10 bases between. The CDR3 DNA reads as TGCAGTGCTAGAGCCGGAGTAATCAATCAGCCCCAGCATTTT. Encoded protein: CSARAGVINQPQHF.

This clonotype came up once. The chain links TRBV20-1 to TRBJ2-6; D is perhaps TRBD2 (6 bases). This CDR3 comprises 15 residues. Per germline, CDR1 DFQATT and CDR2 SNEGSKA (reference sequence). V was cut by 3 bases and J by 2 bases, with 11 bases left in between. The CDR3, as DNA: TGCAGTGCTAGGAGCTCGGGGGCTGGGGCCAACGTCCTGACTTTC. Protein: CSARSSGAGANVLTF.

This chain's CDR3 is CASSTRPDRAYNEQFF. CDR3 nucleotides: TGTGCCAGCAGCACCCGACCGGACAGGGCTTACAATGAGCAGTTCTTC. This sequence joins TRBV9 and TRBJ2-1; 8 nucleotides line up with TRBD1. Losses at the gene ends were 4 bases for V and 4 bases for J; bases not matched to a gene: 10. CDR1 is SGDLS, CDR2 YYNGEE, per germline. The CDR3 consists of 16 residues.

The CDR3 DNA follows: TGCAGTGCTACCGGGACTCTCTCCTACAATGAGCAGTTCTTC. Its protein product is CSATGTLSYNEQFF. The V gene is TRBV20-1, the J gene TRBJ2-1; D may be TRBD2 (6 bases). V lost 4 bases and J lost 0, with 10 bases in between. CDR1 DFQATT and CDR2 SNEGSKA come from the germline V gene (reference sequence). This CDR3 has 14 amino acids.